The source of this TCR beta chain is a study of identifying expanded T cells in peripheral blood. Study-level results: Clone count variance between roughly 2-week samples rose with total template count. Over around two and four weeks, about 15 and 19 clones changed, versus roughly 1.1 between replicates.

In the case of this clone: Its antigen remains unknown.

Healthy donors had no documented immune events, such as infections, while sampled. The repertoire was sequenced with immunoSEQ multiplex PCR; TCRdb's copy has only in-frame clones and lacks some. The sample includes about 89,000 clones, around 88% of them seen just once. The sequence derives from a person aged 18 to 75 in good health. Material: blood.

The chain's CDR3 is CASRDFSKNTEAFF. CDR3 nucleotides: TGTGCCAGCAGGGATTTTTCGAAGAACACTGAAGCTTTCTTT. The chain links TRBV6-4 to TRBJ1-1; no firm D call. The CDR3 contains 14 residues. Germline values: CDR1 MRHNA, CDR2 SNTAGT. V shed 6 bases and J shed 1 base, with 12 bases lying between them.